The sequence of this T cell receptor (beta chain) was determined in a study of vaccination and CD4 T cells after COVID-19. The sample's treatment: roughly 10-day PBMC culture with coronavirus spike peptide pools or control peptides (ViraFEST assay). The Oncomine TCR Beta short-read assay was applied to DNA of cultured CD4+ T cells. TCRdb reprocessed the PCR reads via MiXCR and lists one record per CDR3 protein. Altogether about 20,000 distinct CDR3 sequences are present, roughly two fifths being singletons, with the ten largest covering roughly a quarter. The germline gives CDR1 DFQATT, CDR2 SNEGSKA (reference sequence). This CDR3 spans 12 amino acids. Trimming stripped 3 bases from V and 0 bases from J, with 5 bases between. Remarks on this clonotype: What it binds is unknown.

The material sequenced was CD4+ T cells from blood, cultured in vitro, taken before SARS-CoV-2 vaccination. This sequence originates from a human donor who received a COVID-19 vaccine. This sequence joins TRBV20-1 and TRBJ1-2; D is unclear. This chain's CDR3 is CSASASNYGYTF. CDR3 DNA: TGCAGTGCTAGTGCGTCTAACTATGGCTACACCTTC.